These 18 T cell receptor beta chains came from one sample sequenced in a study of T cell responses to AZD1222 COVID-19 vaccine. Profiling relied on immunoSEQ multiplex PCR, and the TCRdb table lists in-frame clones only, not all of them. The sample lists roughly 180,000 clones, around 90% seen once, with 1.3% in the top ten. This specimen consisted of peripheral blood, obtained 28 days after the second AZD1222 dose. Source of these receptors: an adult who received the AZD1222 COVID-19 vaccine.

The gene calls are TRBV9 and TRBJ2-1; D is possibly TRBD2 (5 bases). In germline, CDR1 is SGDLS, CDR2 YYNGEE. Between the trimmed V and J ends, which lost 3 bases and 9 bases, there was a span of 16 bases. This CDR3 region has 14 residues. The CDR3 coding sequence is TGTGCCAGCAGCGCGAATACTAGGGTAGGTGAGCAGTTCTTC. Translation: CASSANTRVGEQFF.

The chain combines TRBV27 with TRBJ2-7; D is undetermined. V was trimmed by 5 bases and J by 1 base, leaving 12 bases between them. Germline values: CDR1 MNHEY, CDR2 SMNVEV (reference sequence). The CDR3 totals 14 residues. The DNA of the CDR3 is TGTGCCAGCAGTACTACACCTGGGTCCTACGAGCAGTACTTC. This encodes CASSTTPGSYEQYF.

The chain employs TRBV18 and TRBJ2-4; D gene ambiguous. This CDR3 region has 17 residues. The V end lost 0 bases, the J end lost 0 bases, and 12 bases lay between the germline ends. Per germline, CDR1 KGHSH and CDR2 LQKENI. Here the CDR3 reads CASSPPSIRLAKNIQYF. The CDR3 coding sequence is TGTGCCAGCTCACCACCCAGCATAAGACTAGCCAAAAACATTCAGTACTTC.

The chain has TRBV7-9 and TRBJ2-3; 9 positions agree with TRBD1. Germline assignment: CDR1 SEHNR and CDR2 FQNEAQ (reference sequence). This CDR3 is 15 amino acids long. Trimming removed 5 bases from V and 6 bases from J; junction bases left unmatched: 9. CDR3 loop: CASSPSGTGSDTQYF. CDR3 DNA: TGTGCCAGCAGCCCCTCCGGGACAGGGTCCGATACGCAGTATTTT. Variable domain in full (rest from reference TRBV7-9 and TRBJ2-3): DTGVSQNPRHKITKRGQNVTFRCDPISEHNRLYWYRQTLGQGPEFLTYFQNEAQLEKSRLLSDRFSAERPKGSFSTLEIQRTEQGDSAMYLCASSPSGTGSDTQYFGPGTRLTVL.

This chain joins TRBV28 and TRBJ1-2; D not resolved. Trimming removed 6 bases at V and 3 bases at J, with 8 bases between. Germline CDR1 MDHEN, CDR2 SYDVKM. The CDR3 totals 12 residues. The CDR3 DNA reads TGTGCCAGCAGCCCGGGCCACTATGGCTACACCTTC. Residues: CASSPGHYGYTF.

The chain's CDR3 is CASSPPGGMGARHGYTF. CDR3 nucleotide sequence: TGTGCCAGCAGTCCCCCCGGCGGGATGGGGGCGCGTCATGGCTACACCTTC. The chain links TRBV28 to TRBJ1-2, with a weak D call TRBD1 (6 bases). V was shortened by 5 bases and J by 6 bases, with 25 bases between the two germline ends. The CDR3 covers 17 residues. The V gene's germline CDR1 is MDHEN and CDR2 SYDVKM.

The V gene is TRBV11-2, the J gene TRBJ2-7, with D uncertain. Deletions cut 2 bases from V and 1 base from J, with 12 bases between. This CDR3 spans 15 amino acids. Germline V gene data show CDR1 as SGHAT and CDR2 as FQNNGV. The CDR3 DNA is TGTGCCAGCAGCTTACAGGCACCCAAGTCCTACGAGCAGTACTTC. This encodes CASSLQAPKSYEQYF. The variable domain in full, completed from reference TRBV11-2 and TRBJ2-7, reads EAGVAQSPRYKIIEKRQSVAFWCNPISGHATLYWYQQILGQGPKLLIQFQNNGVVDDSQLPKDRFSAERLKGVDSTLKIQPAKLEDSAVYLCASSLQAPKSYEQYFGPGTRLTVT.

A single count supports this clone. V gene TRBV12-3 or TRBV12-4 combines with J gene TRBJ2-3; TRBD2 might be the D (5 bases). Trimming left V 6 bases short and J 6 bases short, with 13 bases between. The CDR3 covers 13 residues. In nucleotides, the CDR3 is TGTGCCAGCAGGGCGGACTCGAAGGATACGCAGTATTTT. Protein product: CASRADSKDTQYF.

The genes are TRBV7-9 and TRBJ1-6; weak D call: TRBD1 (6 bases). CDR1 SEHNR and CDR2 FQNEAQ come from the germline V gene (reference sequence). The CDR3 contains 14 residues. The V and J ends lost 4 bases and 7 bases respectively, with 11 bases between them. The CDR3 sequence is CASSWDTRNSPLHF. CDR3 bases: TGTGCCAGCAGCTGGGACACCCGAAATTCACCCCTCCACTTT.

The V gene is TRBV5-4, the J gene TRBJ2-2; D unresolved. The germline V and J ends were trimmed by 4 bases and 6 bases, with 7 bases remaining between them. This CDR3 region has 12 residues. Germline CDR1 SGHNT, CDR2 YYREEE (reference sequence). CDR3 in amino acids: CASSPHPGELFF. The DNA for the CDR3 is TGTGCCAGCAGCCCCCACCCCGGGGAGCTGTTTTTT.

The chain joins TRBV19 to TRBJ1-1; D ambiguous. The CDR3 is 13 residues long. Germline values: CDR1 LNHDA, CDR2 SQIVND (reference sequence). The V and J ends lost 1 base and 1 base respectively, with 4 bases between them. The CDR3 DNA is TGTGCCAGTAGTATAGCAGCGAACACTGAAGCTTTCTTT. This encodes CASSIAANTEAFF.

The chain uses TRBV6-5 and TRBJ1-2; TRBD1 might be the D (6 bases). The CDR3 extends over 15 amino acids. In germline, CDR1 is MNHEY, CDR2 SVGAGI. V dropped 7 bases and J dropped 8 bases, with 23 bases sitting between them. The CDR3 is CASMWIREQGGGYTF. CDR3 nucleotides: TGTGCCAGCATGTGGATCAGGGAACAGGGAGGCGGCTACACCTTC.

This clone was detected a few times. CDR3 in amino acids: CASSYRTSGLNEQFF. The CDR3 nucleotides are TGTGCCAGCAGTTACCGGACTAGCGGACTCAATGAGCAGTTCTTC. The chain carries TRBV6-2 or TRBV6-3 and TRBJ2-1, with 10 bases that match TRBD2. In germline, CDR1 is MNHEY, CDR2 SVGEGT. The CDR3 has 15 amino acids. J gave up 6 bases and V 2 bases, and 4 bases lay outside the gene matches.

The J gene is TRBJ1-2, the V gene TRBV30; D is undetermined. Trimming took off 3 bases at V and 8 bases at J, with 13 bases between the two ends. Germline CDR1 and CDR2: GTSNPN and SVGIG (reference sequence). The CDR3 consists of 12 residues. CDR3 DNA sequence: TGTGCCTGGAGCGCCATCTCCCCAGGCTACACCTTC. Its protein is CAWSAISPGYTF.

CDR3 DNA: TGTGCCAGCTCTCGACTAGCGGGGGGTGTCCTCTCCTACAATGAGCAGTTCTTC. It codes for CASSRLAGGVLSYNEQFF. V is TRBV18 and J is TRBJ2-1, with TRBD2 matching over 13 bases. Trimming took 6 bases from V and 0 from J; bases not matched to a gene: 8. Germline V gives CDR1 KGHSH, CDR2 LQKENI. This CDR3 has 18 amino acids.

The rearrangement joins TRBV19 to TRBJ2-1, with D perhaps TRBD2 (6 bases). The CDR3 totals 15 residues. Germline assignment: CDR1 LNHDA and CDR2 SQIVND (reference sequence). V was clipped by 3 bases and J by 0 bases, with 9 bases between them. CDR3 residues: CASSIKGLSYNEQFF. CDR3 coding DNA: TGTGCCAGTAGTATTAAGGGACTCTCCTACAATGAGCAGTTCTTC.

V usage is TRBV7-9 and J usage is TRBJ2-6, with D unclear. Trimming removed 10 bases from V and 9 bases from J, with 4 bases in between. The CDR3 covers 9 residues. Germline V lookup: CDR1 SEHNR, CDR2 FQNEAQ (reference sequence). This chain's CDR3 is CANDNVLTF. In nucleotides, the CDR3 is TGTGCCAACGACAACGTCCTGACTTTC.

This chain uses TRBV19 with TRBJ1-5, with TRBD1 matching over 7 bases. This CDR3 contains 13 residues. Germline-derived CDR1 and CDR2 are LNHDA and SQIVND (reference sequence). Trimming removed 8 bases from V and 2 bases from J; junction bases left unmatched: 3. This CDR3 reads CASGGTGNQPQHF. The CDR3 DNA reads TGTGCCAGTGGAGGGACAGGCAATCAGCCCCAGCATTTT.